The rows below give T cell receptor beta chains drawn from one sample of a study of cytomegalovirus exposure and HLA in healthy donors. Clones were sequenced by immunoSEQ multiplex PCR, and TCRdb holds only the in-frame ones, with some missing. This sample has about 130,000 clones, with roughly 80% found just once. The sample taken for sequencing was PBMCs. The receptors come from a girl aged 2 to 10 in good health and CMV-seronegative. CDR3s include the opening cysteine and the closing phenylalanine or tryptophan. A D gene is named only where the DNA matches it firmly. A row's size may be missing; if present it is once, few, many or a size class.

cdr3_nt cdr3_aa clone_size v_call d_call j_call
TGCGCCAGCAGCTTTGGTGTGACTAGCGGGAGGGCCGGAGAGACCCAGTACTTC CASSFGVTSGRAGETQYF NA TRBV5-1 TRBD2 TRBJ2-5
TGTGCCAGCAGTTGGGGGACTAGCGGACTGGCGACCTACAATGAGCAGTTCTTC CASSWGTSGLATYNEQFF few TRBV2 TRBD2 TRBJ2-1
TGTGCCAGCGCCTTAGACACAACTAATGAAAAACTGTTTTTT CASALDTTNEKLFF NA TRBV6-1 NA TRBJ1-4
TGTGCCAGCTCTCCGACTAGCGGGGGGGTAGTCACAGATACGCAGTATTTT CASSPTSGGVVTDTQYF NA TRBV18 TRBD2 TRBJ2-3
TGTGCCAGTAGTATCGGAGTTGATGAGCAGTTCTTC CASSIGVDEQFF NA TRBV19 NA TRBJ2-1
TGTGCCAGCAGTGACACAGGGACCGGGGAGCTGTTTTTT CASSDTGTGELFF NA TRBV2 NA TRBJ2-2
TGTGCCAGTACCGGGGGGGGATTTAATGAAAAACTGTTTTTT CASTGGGFNEKLFF NA TRBV19 NA TRBJ1-4
TGTGCCAGCAGTTTAAAACAGGGACAGGTTAACTATGGCTACACCTTC CASSLKQGQVNYGYTF few TRBV27 TRBD1 TRBJ1-2
TGTGCCAGCAGCGGCGGACAGCAGAACACCGGGGAGCTGTTTTTT CASSGGQQNTGELFF once TRBV5-4 NA TRBJ2-2
TGTGCCAGCAGTGAGACAGGGGGCGAACACACAGATACGCAGTATTTT CASSETGGEHTDTQYF NA TRBV6-1 TRBD1 TRBJ2-3
TGTGCCAGTAGTGGGCTAGCGGGACGATACGAGCAGTACTTC CASSGLAGRYEQYF few TRBV19 TRBD2 TRBJ2-7
TGCGCCAGCAGCCAGGAAGCGGGGGGCTTCACAGATACGCAGTATTTT CASSQEAGGFTDTQYF NA TRBV4-3 TRBD2 TRBJ2-3
TGCGCCAGCAGCTTGGCCTTGACTAGCGGGGGCGATCCTGAAGAGACCCAGTACTTC CASSLALTSGGDPEETQYF NA TRBV5-1 TRBD2 TRBJ2-5
TGTGCCAGCAGTGAGGTGGGCGGGGGGGCCTACAATGAGCAGTTCTTC CASSEVGGGAYNEQFF NA TRBV2 TRBD2 TRBJ2-1
TGTGCCAGCAGCGTGCACCTGCAGGGTTCGAACGGAAACACCATATATTTT CASSVHLQGSNGNTIYF NA TRBV9 NA TRBJ1-3
TGCAGCTCTCTCCAGGGGGCAGATACGCAGTATTTT CSSLQGADTQYF NA TRBV29-1 TRBD1 TRBJ2-3
TGTGCCACACAGGGAATTTCCTACGAGCAGTACTTC CATQGISYEQYF few TRBV6-5 NA TRBJ2-7
TGTGCCAGCAGTTTAGCGGGATCAGCGGCAGATACGCAGTATTTT CASSLAGSAADTQYF NA TRBV27 NA TRBJ2-3
TGTGCCAGCAGCTTAGGACAGGGGAATCAGCCCCAGCATTTT CASSLGQGNQPQHF NA TRBV7-8 TRBD1 TRBJ1-5
TGTGCCAGCAGTCCGTCCCCCGCGAGGACAGCTTATGGCTACACCTTC CASSPSPARTAYGYTF NA TRBV27 NA TRBJ1-2
TGTGCCTGGAGTAGTGTCGGAGCCGGGGAGCTGTTTTTT CAWSSVGAGELFF once TRBV30 NA TRBJ2-2
TGCGCCAGCAGCCAGGCCGGGGATAGTAGGGAGCAGTACTTC CASSQAGDSREQYF NA TRBV5-1 NA TRBJ2-7
TGTGCCAGCAGCCCCGACAGTAATTCGGACTATGGCTACACCTTC CASSPDSNSDYGYTF NA TRBV7-2 NA TRBJ1-2
TGTGCCAGCAGTCCCGACAGGGAAGAGACCCAGTACTTC CASSPDREETQYF NA TRBV6-1 TRBD1 TRBJ2-5
TGTGCCAGCGGAGACAGCTCCTACGAGCAGTACTTC CASGDSSYEQYF NA TRBV28 NA TRBJ2-7
TGTGCCAGAAGCGGTACCCCTCTGGGACAGGGAGGCGAAAAACTGTTTTTT CARSGTPLGQGGEKLFF NA TRBV5-3 TRBD1 TRBJ1-4
TGTGCCAGCAGTTCATTCTCCTACGAGCAGTACTTC CASSSFSYEQYF few TRBV5-6 NA TRBJ2-7
TGCAGCGCCCGACAGGGGACCCGGTCGTGGGACATTCAGTACTTC CSARQGTRSWDIQYF NA TRBV29-1 TRBD1 TRBJ2-4
TGTGCCACCCAAGACAGGGCGAACACTGAAGCTTTCTTT CATQDRANTEAFF few TRBV19 TRBD1 TRBJ1-1
TGTGCCTCCTCGGGACTAGCGGGGGGGAGGGAGACCCAGTACTTC CASSGLAGGRETQYF NA TRBV30 TRBD2 TRBJ2-5
TGTGCCAGCAGTCCCCCTAGCGGGAGAGGGGCGCAGTATTTT CASSPPSGRGAQYF NA TRBV2 TRBD2 TRBJ2-3
TGTGCCAGCTCCTTAAGGGGGGGCTACGAGCAGTACTTC CASSLRGGYEQYF few TRBV6-1 NA TRBJ2-7
TGTGCCAGCAGCCTCGCGGGGGTTGGGCTCACAGATACGCAGTATTTT CASSLAGVGLTDTQYF once TRBV9 TRBD2 TRBJ2-3
TGCGCCAGCAGCCAAGTGGGGGCAGGGGGCGGTTGGGGCACTGAAGCTTTCTTT CASSQVGAGGGWGTEAFF NA TRBV4-1 TRBD1 TRBJ1-1
TGTGCCAGCAGTTTATTTAGGGTCGGGGGCTATGGCTACACCTTC CASSLFRVGGYGYTF NA TRBV28 NA TRBJ1-2
TGTGCCAGCTCACCAGACTCTAATTCCCCCCTCCACTTT CASSPDSNSPLHF NA TRBV18 NA TRBJ1-6
TGCGCCAGCAGCCAAGTACAGGGGGCCGGGGGAGAGACCCAGTACTTC CASSQVQGAGGETQYF NA TRBV4-3 TRBD1 TRBJ2-5
TGTGCCAGCAGTTTTTGGCACAGGGGGCGTATGGAGACCCAGTACTTC CASSFWHRGRMETQYF NA TRBV28 TRBD1 TRBJ2-5
TGCGCCAGCAGCCAAGATACAGGAAACTATGGCTACACCTTC CASSQDTGNYGYTF NA TRBV5-1 NA TRBJ1-2
TGTGCCAGCAGCAGCGATCTAGGGAGTGAAAATTCACCCCTCCACTTT CASSSDLGSENSPLHF NA TRBV5-6 NA TRBJ1-6
TGCAGCGTTGCGGACAGGGGCGGCACTGAAGCTTTCTTT CSVADRGGTEAFF few TRBV29-1 TRBD1 TRBJ1-1
TGTGCCACCAGACTAGCGGGTCCGAACACCGGGGAGCTGTTTTTT CATRLAGPNTGELFF NA TRBV28 TRBD2 TRBJ2-2
TGTGCCAGCAGCTCCGTCCCGGGACAGGGGGCGCCCGATGGCTACACCTTC CASSSVPGQGAPDGYTF NA TRBV7-9 TRBD1 TRBJ1-2
TGTGCCAGTAGTCCGCGCGGGCCCTACAATGAGCAGTTCTTC CASSPRGPYNEQFF few TRBV19 NA TRBJ2-1
TGTGCCAGCAGCTTAAGAGCGGGAGGGGGAAATGAGCAGTTCTTC CASSLRAGGGNEQFF few TRBV7-3 TRBD2 TRBJ2-1
TGTGCCTGGAGTGAGCCATCCCAGCGGGGGGGCAGCGAGCAGTACTTC CAWSEPSQRGGSEQYF NA TRBV30 TRBD2 TRBJ2-7
TGTGCCAGCAGTGAAGTCGATAAGCACGAGCAGTACTTC CASSEVDKHEQYF NA TRBV25-1 NA TRBJ2-7
TGTGCCAGCAGTTCCGGGACACAATCCGAAAAACTGTTTTTT CASSSGTQSEKLFF NA TRBV28 NA TRBJ1-4
TGTGCCAGCAGCTTAGCGGACTTAAGAGAGACCCAGTACTTC CASSLADLRETQYF NA TRBV11-2 NA TRBJ2-5
TGCGCCAGCAGACTTGACAGACACACTGAAGCTTTCTTT CASRLDRHTEAFF NA TRBV5-1 NA TRBJ1-1
TGTGCCAGTAGTAGGGAGGAGGGCTACACCTTC CASSREEGYTF NA TRBV19 NA TRBJ1-2
TGCGCCAGCAGACCGCGGGGGTCCTTGGGGGGCTACACCTTC CASRPRGSLGGYTF once TRBV4-3 NA TRBJ1-2
TGTGCCAGCAGTTTAACTAGCGGGAGTAACTACAATGGGCAGTTCTTC CASSLTSGSNYNGQFF few TRBV28 TRBD2 TRBJ2-1